The 4 T cell receptor beta chains in this list originate from one sample, sequenced in a study of shared clonotypes between healthy human individuals. Sequencing used immunoSEQ multiplex PCR; TCRdb keeps in-frame clones, though not all of them. The table shows over a million clones, with more than 95% occurring only once. Sequenced: naive CD4+ T cells sorted from blood. Described subset: CD45RA+ positively selected. Receptors were obtained from a man aged 30 to 39 in good health.

The chain recombines TRBV5-1 with TRBJ2-6; the match to TRBD1 covers 8 bases. There are 18 residues in the CDR3. Per the germline V gene, CDR1 is SGHRS and CDR2 is YFSETQ. With 3 bases clipped from V and 4 bases from J, the junction kept 12 bases outside the gene matches. CDR3 bases: TGCGCCAGCAGCTCAAACAGGGGGGTTGCGCCAGGGGCCAACGTCCTGACTTTC. It codes for CASSSNRGVAPGANVLTF.

The table lists this clone with a count of one. J is TRBJ2-2 and V is TRBV7-2; possibly TRBD1 or TRBD2 for D (5 bases each). Trimming cost V 6 bases and J 7 bases, with 15 bases left between them. Germline values: CDR1 SGHTA, CDR2 FQGNSA. This CDR3 spans 14 amino acids. This CDR3 is CASRAIRGGGELFF. The CDR3 DNA reads TGTGCCAGCAGAGCCATACGGGGCGGCGGGGAGCTGTTTTTT.

The rearrangement links TRBV2 to TRBJ2-7; the D is unclear. The germline V gene encodes CDR1 SNHLY and CDR2 FYNNEI. The V end lost 8 bases, the J end lost 4 bases, and 6 bases lay between the germline ends. The CDR3 length is 10 residues. The CDR3 here is CASLLYEQYF. The CDR3 DNA follows: TGTGCCAGCCTACTGTACGAGCAGTACTTC.

The J gene is TRBJ2-3, the V gene TRBV2; 7 bases are shared with TRBD1. The length of the CDR3 is 14 residues. The V segment lost 5 bases and the J segment 1 base; nucleotides outside the gene matches: 3. CDR1 and CDR2 from the germline V gene are SNHLY and FYNNEI. The CDR3 DNA reads as TGTGCCAGCAGTCGACAGGGTGGCACAGATACGCAGTATTTT. It specifies CASSRQGGTDTQYF. The full variable domain, its missing parts supplied by reference TRBV2 and TRBJ2-3, is EPEVTQTPSHQVTQMGQEVILRCVPISNHLYFYWYRQILGQKVEFLVSFYNNEISEKSEIFDDQFSVERPDGSNFTLKIRSTKLEDSAMYFCASSRQGGTDTQYFGPGTRLTVL.